A selection of T cell receptor beta chains follows, all from one sample in a study of T cell clones after liver transplantation. Assay used: immunoSEQ multiplex PCR; TCRdb lists only in-frame clones, some missing. Of 93,000 or so clones in the sample, around four fifths were seen once. The material was CD4+ T cells from blood, obtained around 50 months after liver transplant. The receptors originated from a human patient who received a liver transplant. A subset of T cells may come from the graft donor. CDR3s include the opening cysteine and the closing phenylalanine or tryptophan. Fields, in order: V gene, clone size, D gene, J gene, CDR3 protein, CDR3 DNA. The D gene is left open where the match is weak. Clone size appears in some rows only: once, few, many, or a class for an expanded clone.

v_gene: TRBV6-4
abundance: -
d_gene: -
j_gene: TRBJ2-1
CDR3aa: CASSSGASYNEQFF
CDR3nt: TGTGCCAGTTCGTCGGGGGCCAGTTACAATGAGCAGTTCTTC

v_gene: TRBV7-3
abundance: -
d_gene: -
j_gene: TRBJ1-1
CDR3aa: CASSLKQGSTAFF
CDR3nt: TGTGCCAGCAGCTTGAAGCAGGGGAGTACGGCTTTCTTT

v_gene: TRBV29-1
abundance: -
d_gene: -
j_gene: TRBJ2-1
CDR3aa: CSVLSLTLGIYEQFF
CDR3nt: TGCAGCGTTCTCAGCCTGACACTAGGAATCTATGAGCAGTTCTTC

v_gene: TRBV7-8
abundance: -
d_gene: TRBD1
j_gene: TRBJ1-2
CDR3aa: CASSLDRGRTYGYTF
CDR3nt: TGTGCCAGCAGCTTAGACAGGGGAAGAACATATGGCTACACCTTC

v_gene: TRBV27
abundance: few
d_gene: -
j_gene: TRBJ2-3
CDR3aa: CASRIGGSATDTQYF
CDR3nt: TGTGCCAGCAGAATCGGAGGGTCTGCCACAGATACGCAGTATTTT

v_gene: TRBV7-9
abundance: -
d_gene: TRBD1
j_gene: TRBJ2-3
CDR3aa: CASSFYGQGSTRDTQYF
CDR3nt: TGTGCCAGCAGCTTTTACGGACAGGGGTCGACCAGGGATACGCAGTATTTT

v_gene: TRBV29-1
abundance: -
d_gene: -
j_gene: TRBJ2-1
CDR3aa: CSFDSQAGYEQFF
CDR3nt: TGCAGCTTTGACTCCCAGGCGGGCTATGAGCAGTTCTTC

v_gene: TRBV7-3
abundance: -
d_gene: -
j_gene: TRBJ2-7
CDR3aa: CASSPAGDSYEQYF
CDR3nt: TGTGCCAGCAGCCCAGCCGGGGATTCCTACGAGCAGTACTTC

v_gene: TRBV7-6
abundance: -
d_gene: -
j_gene: TRBJ1-1
CDR3aa: CASSLVSGVGARFVTEAFF
CDR3nt: TGTGCCAGCAGCTTAGTTAGTGGGGTGGGGGCGCGCTTCGTCACTGAAGCTTTCTTT

v_gene: TRBV18
abundance: -
d_gene: -
j_gene: TRBJ2-1
CDR3aa: CASSRQDTYNEQFF
CDR3nt: TGTGCCAGCTCACGACAGGATACTTACAATGAGCAGTTCTTC